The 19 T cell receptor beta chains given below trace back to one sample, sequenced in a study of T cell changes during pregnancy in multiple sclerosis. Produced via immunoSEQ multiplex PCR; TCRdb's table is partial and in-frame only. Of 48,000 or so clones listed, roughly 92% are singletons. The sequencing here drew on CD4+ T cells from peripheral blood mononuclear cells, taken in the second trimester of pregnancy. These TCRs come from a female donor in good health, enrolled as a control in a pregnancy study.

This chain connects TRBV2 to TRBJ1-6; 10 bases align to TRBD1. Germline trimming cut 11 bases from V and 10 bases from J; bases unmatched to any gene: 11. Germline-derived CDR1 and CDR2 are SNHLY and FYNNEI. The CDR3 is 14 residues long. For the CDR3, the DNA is TGTGCCGGAACCGGGACAGGGGTTAAGTCACCCCTCCACTTT. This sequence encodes CAGTGTGVKSPLHF.

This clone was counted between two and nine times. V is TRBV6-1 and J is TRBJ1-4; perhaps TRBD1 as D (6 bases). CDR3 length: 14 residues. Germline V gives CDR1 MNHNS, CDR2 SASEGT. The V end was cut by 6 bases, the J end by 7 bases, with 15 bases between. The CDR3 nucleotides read TGTGCCAGCAGGTTGGGGGGGGCTGGTGAAAAACTGTTTTTT. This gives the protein CASRLGGAGEKLFF.

The CDR3 DNA reads TGTGCCAGCAGCCCTGGACAGGGCAATCAGCCCCAGCATTTT. Protein sequence: CASSPGQGNQPQHF. V is TRBV28 and J is TRBJ1-5; 7 positions agree with TRBD1. Germline V lookup: CDR1 MDHEN, CDR2 SYDVKM. The CDR3 runs 14 residues. The trim removed 6 bases at V and 2 bases at J, leaving 4 bases unmatched.

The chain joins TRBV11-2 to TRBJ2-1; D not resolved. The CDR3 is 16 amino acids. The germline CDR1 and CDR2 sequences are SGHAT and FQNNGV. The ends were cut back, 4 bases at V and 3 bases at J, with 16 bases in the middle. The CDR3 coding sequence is TGTGCCAGCAGCTCCCCCCGCTCGAGAGGCTACAATGAGCAGTTCTTC. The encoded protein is CASSSPRSRGYNEQFF.

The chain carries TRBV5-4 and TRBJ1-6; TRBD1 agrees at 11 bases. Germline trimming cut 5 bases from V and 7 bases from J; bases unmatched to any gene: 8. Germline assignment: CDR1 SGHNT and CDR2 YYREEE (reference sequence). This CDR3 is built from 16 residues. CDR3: CASSSGTGGWNSPLHF. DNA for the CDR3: TGTGCCAGCAGTTCCGGGACAGGGGGATGGAATTCACCCCTCCACTTT.

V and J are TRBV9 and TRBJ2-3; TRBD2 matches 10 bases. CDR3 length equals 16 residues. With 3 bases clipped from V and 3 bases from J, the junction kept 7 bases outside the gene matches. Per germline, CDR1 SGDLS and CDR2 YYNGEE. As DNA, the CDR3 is TGTGCCAGCAGCGCCCTAGCGGGAGAGGGGACAGATACGCAGTATTTT. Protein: CASSALAGEGTDTQYF.

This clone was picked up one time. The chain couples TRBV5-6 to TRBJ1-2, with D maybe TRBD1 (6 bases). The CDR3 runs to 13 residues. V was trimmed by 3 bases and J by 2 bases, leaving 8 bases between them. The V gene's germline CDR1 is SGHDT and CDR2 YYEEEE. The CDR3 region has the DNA TGTGCCAGCAGCTCACAGGGAAACTATGGCTACACCTTC. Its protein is CASSSQGNYGYTF.

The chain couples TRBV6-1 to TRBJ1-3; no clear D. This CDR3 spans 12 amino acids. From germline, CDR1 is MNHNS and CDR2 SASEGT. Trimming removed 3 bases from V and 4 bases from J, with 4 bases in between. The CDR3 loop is CASSEEGNTIYF. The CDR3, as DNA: TGTGCCAGCAGTGAGGAGGGAAACACCATATATTTT.

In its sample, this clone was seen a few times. The CDR3: CASSRQSANTEAFF. The CDR3 coding sequence is TGTGCCAGTAGTCGACAGAGCGCGAACACTGAAGCTTTCTTT. The J gene is TRBJ1-1, the V gene TRBV19; maybe TRBD1 (5 bases). The CDR3 length is 14 residues. Germline V CDR1 and CDR2: LNHDA, SQIVND (reference sequence). The germline V and J ends were trimmed by 5 bases and 1 base, with 11 bases remaining between them. Looking up the rest from reference TRBV19 and TRBJ1-1 gives the full variable domain: DGGITQSPKYLFRKEGQNVTLSCEQNLNHDAMYWYRQDPGQGLRLIYYSQIVNDFQKGDIAEGYSVSREKKESFPLTVTSAQKNPTAFYLCASSRQSANTEAFFGQGTRLTVV.

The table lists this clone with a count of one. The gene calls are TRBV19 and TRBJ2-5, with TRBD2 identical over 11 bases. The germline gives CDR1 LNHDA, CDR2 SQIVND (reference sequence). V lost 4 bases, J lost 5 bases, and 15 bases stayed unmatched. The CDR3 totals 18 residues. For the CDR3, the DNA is TGTGCCAGTAGTAGTCTCGGGCTAGCGGGGGGCGAAATTGAGACCCAGTACTTC. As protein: CASSSLGLAGGEIETQYF.

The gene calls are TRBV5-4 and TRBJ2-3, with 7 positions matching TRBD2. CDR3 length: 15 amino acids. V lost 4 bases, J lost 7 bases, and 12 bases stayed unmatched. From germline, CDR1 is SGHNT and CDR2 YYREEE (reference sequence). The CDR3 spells CASSPSRGETHTQYF. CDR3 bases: TGTGCCAGCAGCCCGTCACGGGGGGAGACCCATACGCAGTATTTT.

CDR3 nucleotide sequence: TGTGCCAGTAGTAGGCGCGGGAGCGGCGATGAGCAGTTCTTC. Translating gives CASSRRGSGDEQFF. The chain couples TRBV19 to TRBJ2-1, with 7 bases that match TRBD2. The J segment lost 8 bases and the V segment lost 4 bases, leaving 8 bases of the junction unmatched. Germline V gene data show CDR1 as LNHDA and CDR2 as SQIVND (reference sequence). The CDR3 covers 14 residues.

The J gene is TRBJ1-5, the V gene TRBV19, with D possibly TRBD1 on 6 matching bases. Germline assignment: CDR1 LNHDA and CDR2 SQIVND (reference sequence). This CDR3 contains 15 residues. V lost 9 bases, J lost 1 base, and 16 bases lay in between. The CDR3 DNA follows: TGTGCCAGCGCCTCCAGGGACAACAGCAATCAGCCCCAGCATTTT. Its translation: CASASRDNSNQPQHF.

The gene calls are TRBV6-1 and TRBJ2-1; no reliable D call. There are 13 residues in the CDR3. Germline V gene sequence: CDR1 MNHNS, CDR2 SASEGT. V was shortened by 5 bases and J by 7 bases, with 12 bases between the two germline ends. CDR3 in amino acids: CASSSPNMNEQFF. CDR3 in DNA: TGTGCCAGCAGTTCCCCTAATATGAATGAGCAGTTCTTC.

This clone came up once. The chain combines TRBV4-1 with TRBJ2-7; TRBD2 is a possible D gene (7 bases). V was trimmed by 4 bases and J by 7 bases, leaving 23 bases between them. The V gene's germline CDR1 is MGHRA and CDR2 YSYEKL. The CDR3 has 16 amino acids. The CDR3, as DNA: TGCGCCAGCAGCCGCAACCCTAGGGGGGGGGCTCGGGAGCAGTACTTC. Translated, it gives CASSRNPRGGAREQYF.

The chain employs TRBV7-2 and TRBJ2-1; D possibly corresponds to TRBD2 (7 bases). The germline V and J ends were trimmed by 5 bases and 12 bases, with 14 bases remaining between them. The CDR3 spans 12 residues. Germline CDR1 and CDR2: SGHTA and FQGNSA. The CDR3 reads CASSARGGVQFF. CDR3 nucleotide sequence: TGTGCCAGCAGCGCGAGGGGGGGGGTGCAGTTCTTC. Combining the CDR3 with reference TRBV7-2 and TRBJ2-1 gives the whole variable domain GAGVSQSPSNKVTEKGKDVELRCDPISGHTALYWYRQSLGQGLEFLIYFQGNSAPDKSGLPSDRFSAERTGGSVSTLTIQRTQQEDSAVYLCASSARGGVQFFGPGTRLTVL.

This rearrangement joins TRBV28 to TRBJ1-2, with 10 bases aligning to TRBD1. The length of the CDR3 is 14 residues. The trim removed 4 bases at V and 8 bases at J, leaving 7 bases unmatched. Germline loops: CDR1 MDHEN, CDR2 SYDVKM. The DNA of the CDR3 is TGTGCCAGCAGTTCCGGGACAGGGGTTTTCGGCTACACCTTC. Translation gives CASSSGTGVFGYTF.

The chain's CDR3 is CASSQVRREGYNEQFF. CDR3 nucleotides: TGTGCCAGCAGCCAAGTTCGGCGGGAGGGTTACAATGAGCAGTTCTTC. The V gene is TRBV14, the J gene TRBJ2-1; TRBD2 aligns across 9 bases. The trim removed 1 base at V and 4 bases at J, leaving 5 bases unmatched. Germline loops: CDR1 SGHDN, CDR2 FVKESK. The CDR3 is 16 amino acids. Full variable domain (rest looked up from reference TRBV14 and TRBJ2-1): EAGVTQFPSHSVIEKGQTVTLRCDPISGHDNLYWYRRVMGKEIKFLLHFVKESKQDESGMPNNRFLAERTGGTYSTLKVQPAELEDSGVYFCASSQVRREGYNEQFFGPGTRLTVL.

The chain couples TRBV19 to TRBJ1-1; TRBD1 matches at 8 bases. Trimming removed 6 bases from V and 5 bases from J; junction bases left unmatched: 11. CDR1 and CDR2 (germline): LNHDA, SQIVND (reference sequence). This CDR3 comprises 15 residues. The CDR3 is CASRDRGRGGTEAFF. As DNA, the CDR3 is TGTGCCAGTAGAGACAGGGGCAGAGGAGGGACTGAAGCTTTCTTT.